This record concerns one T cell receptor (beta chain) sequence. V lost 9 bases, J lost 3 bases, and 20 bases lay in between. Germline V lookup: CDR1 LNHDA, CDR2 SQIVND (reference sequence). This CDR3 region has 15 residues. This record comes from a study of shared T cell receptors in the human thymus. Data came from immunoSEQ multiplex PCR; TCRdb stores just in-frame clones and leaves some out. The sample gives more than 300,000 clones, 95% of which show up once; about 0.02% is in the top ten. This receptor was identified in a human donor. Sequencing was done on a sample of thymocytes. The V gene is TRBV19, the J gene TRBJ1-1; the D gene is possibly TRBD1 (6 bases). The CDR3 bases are TGTGCCAGCTACTACTGGGGGCAGCCCGACACTGAAGCTTTCTTT. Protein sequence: CASYYWGQPDTEAFF.